A single sample is the source of the 32 T cell receptor beta chains below, sequenced in a study of a mutant IDH1 vaccine in newly diagnosed glioma. The repertoire was sequenced with immunoSEQ multiplex PCR; TCRdb's copy has only in-frame clones and lacks some. The sample holds about 120,000 clones, roughly 75% seen once. The time point denotes: week 11, during vaccination. Vaccination comprised doses that each held 300 ug of mutant IDH1 20-mer peptide, plus topical imiquimod. These receptors lack a known antigen. Here the sequenced sample was PBMCs, taken from a glioma patient whose treatment included an IDH1 peptide vaccine. The receptors stem from a man aged 40-55 years with glioma.

This clone appeared many times. This chain connects TRBV7-2 to TRBJ1-1, with D maybe TRBD1 (5 bases). Germline CDR1 SGHTA, CDR2 FQGNSA. Between the trimmed V and J ends, which lost 7 bases and 3 bases, there was a span of 12 bases. The CDR3 is 13 residues long. CDR3 residues: CASTWGDYTEAFF. The CDR3 DNA follows: TGTGCCAGCACCTGGGGGGATTACACTGAAGCTTTCTTT.

The V call is TRBV7-9, the J call TRBJ2-2; perhaps TRBD2 as D (6 bases). This CDR3 has 12 residues. CDR1 and CDR2 (germline): SEHNR, FQNEAQ (reference sequence). Between the trimmed V and J ends, which lost 10 bases and 5 bases, there was a span of 11 bases. CDR3 DNA: TGTGCCACCCAAGGAGGGACCGGGGAGCTGTTTTTT. It specifies CATQGGTGELFF.

The chain is built from TRBV7-8 and TRBJ2-1, with 7 nucleotides matching TRBD2. From germline, CDR1 is SGHVS and CDR2 FQNEAQ. Unmatched junction bases numbered 10, after V lost 5 bases and J lost 0 bases. The CDR3 covers 17 residues. The CDR3 loop is CASSEDLAVSSYNEQFF. CDR3 nucleotides: TGTGCCAGCAGCGAGGATCTAGCGGTTAGCTCCTACAATGAGCAGTTCTTC.

This clone was counted once. DNA for the CDR3: TGTGCCTGGAGTGCCCAGAGCTCCTATAATTCACCCCTCCACTTT. This codes for CAWSAQSSYNSPLHF. The gene calls are TRBV30 and TRBJ1-6; D unresolved. Trimming removed 1 base at V and 0 bases at J, with 7 bases between. Germline CDR1 and CDR2: GTSNPN and SVGIG (reference sequence). The CDR3 runs 15 residues.

This clone was recorded only once. V and J are TRBV28 and TRBJ1-2; D not resolved. Trimming shortened V by 3 bases and J by 6 bases, and 5 bases separated the two germline ends. The CDR3 loop spans 11 amino acids. Per the germline V gene, CDR1 is MDHEN and CDR2 is SYDVKM. CDR3 residues: CASSFGDGYTF. CDR3 in DNA: TGTGCCAGCAGTTTCGGGGATGGCTACACCTTC.

The chain employs TRBV19 and TRBJ2-7; 7 bases match TRBD2. This CDR3 is 15 amino acids long. Germline V gene sequence: CDR1 LNHDA, CDR2 SQIVND (reference sequence). Trimming took 5 bases from V and 2 from J; bases not matched to a gene: 9. The CDR3: CASSPGASGTYEQYF. The CDR3 nucleotides read TGTGCCAGTAGTCCGGGAGCTAGCGGAACCTACGAGCAGTACTTC.

The rearrangement uses TRBV2 and TRBJ1-2; possibly TRBD1 for D (5 bases). V lost 4 bases and J lost 4, with 16 bases in between. CDR3 length: 15 residues. Germline V CDR1 and CDR2: SNHLY, FYNNEI. The CDR3: CASSGGRANPYGYTF. The CDR3, as DNA: TGTGCCAGCAGTGGGGGCAGGGCCAACCCCTATGGCTACACCTTC.

This clone was observed a few times. This chain links TRBV19 with TRBJ2-3; weak D call: TRBD2 (6 bases). Per the germline V gene, CDR1 is LNHDA and CDR2 is SQIVND (reference sequence). V was trimmed by 6 bases and J by 6 bases, leaving 16 bases between them. This CDR3 is 14 amino acids long. The CDR3 DNA is TGTGCCAGTAGACTAGCAGACGTCGGGGATACGCAGTATTTT. This gives the protein CASRLADVGDTQYF.

The chain has TRBV19 and TRBJ2-4, with 12 positions matching TRBD2. Trimming cost V 5 bases and J 8 bases; bases outside gene matches: 1. This CDR3 has 13 amino acids. From germline, CDR1 is LNHDA and CDR2 SQIVND (reference sequence). CDR3: CASSLAGGDIQYF. The CDR3 DNA sequence: TGTGCCAGTAGTCTAGCGGGAGGGGACATTCAGTACTTC.

V is TRBV27 and J is TRBJ2-1; D is uncertain. The CDR3 has 13 residues. Germline V CDR1 and CDR2: MNHEY, SMNVEV (reference sequence). Trimming took 6 bases from V and 2 from J, leaving 8 bases between them. In DNA form, the CDR3 reads TGTGCCAGCAGGCCGGGCCCCTACAATGAGCAGTTCTTC. It yields the protein CASRPGPYNEQFF.

The chain uses TRBV19 and TRBJ1-4; the D gene is possibly TRBD1 (5 bases). Trimming stripped 3 bases from V and 8 bases from J, with 16 bases between. This CDR3 has 15 amino acids. Germline lookup yields CDR1 LNHDA and CDR2 SQIVND (reference sequence). CDR3 in DNA: TGTGCCAGTAGTATTACATCAGGGTGGAAGGAAAAACTGTTTTTT. Translated: CASSITSGWKEKLFF. Full variable domain (missing parts from reference TRBV19 and TRBJ1-4): DGGITQSPKYLFRKEGQNVTLSCEQNLNHDAMYWYRQDPGQGLRLIYYSQIVNDFQKGDIAEGYSVSREKKESFPLTVTSAQKNPTAFYLCASSITSGWKEKLFFGSGTQLSVL.

The gene calls are TRBV4-3 and TRBJ1-2; unclear D gene. CDR1 and CDR2 from the germline V gene are LGHNA and YSLEER. V was shortened by 0 bases and J by 8 bases, with 10 bases between the two germline ends. The CDR3 is made up of 13 amino acids. The CDR3 DNA is TGCGCCAGCAGCCAAGATGACGGGCTCGGCTACACCTTC. As protein: CASSQDDGLGYTF.

The gene calls are TRBV10-1 and TRBJ2-5, with 9 positions matching TRBD1. Germline V CDR1 and CDR2: WNHNN, SYGVQD (reference sequence). V shed 0 bases and J 9 bases; nucleotides not matched to a gene: 2. The CDR3 loop spans 13 amino acids. CDR3 DNA sequence: TGCGCCAGCAGTGAGTCCGGGACAGGGCCCCAGTACTTC. This gives the protein CASSESGTGPQYF.

The chain is built from TRBV19 and TRBJ1-2; 7 bases are a match to TRBD1. The junction had 6 bases not matched to a gene; V was cut back by 0 bases and J by 5 bases. Germline values: CDR1 LNHDA, CDR2 SQIVND (reference sequence). The length of the CDR3 is 15 residues. The CDR3 here is CASSIERDSNYGYTF. The CDR3, as DNA: TGTGCCAGTAGTATAGAACGGGACAGCAATTATGGCTACACCTTC.

This clone was observed a single time. The chain links TRBV19 to TRBJ2-3; 7 bases agree with TRBD2. The V segment lost 3 bases and the J segment 1 base; nucleotides outside the gene matches: 4. The germline V gene encodes CDR1 LNHDA and CDR2 SQIVND (reference sequence). This CDR3 spans 15 amino acids. DNA for the CDR3: TGTGCCAGTAGTATCCAGAGCGGGGGCACAGATACGCAGTATTTT. Translating it yields CASSIQSGGTDTQYF.

CDR3 DNA: TGTGCCAGCAGCTTAGTAGGCAGGGGAATTAATAATTCACCCCTCCACTTT. Protein product: CASSLVGRGINNSPLHF. The chain employs TRBV7-6 and TRBJ1-6, with D possibly being TRBD1 (6 bases). This CDR3 comprises 17 residues. V was shortened by 1 base and J by 5 bases, with 15 bases between the two germline ends. The germline V gene has CDR1 SGHVS and CDR2 FNYEAQ.

DNA for the CDR3: TGTGCCAGCAGCCGCGGGGACTGGATCTACGAGCAGTACTTC. Its translation: CASSRGDWIYEQYF. This sequence joins TRBV7-8 and TRBJ2-7, with a tentative D call TRBD2 (6 bases). The CDR3 runs 14 residues. Looked up from germline, CDR1 is SGHVS and CDR2 is FQNEAQ. V was clipped by 5 bases and J by 3 bases, with 14 bases between them. The full variable domain, completed using reference TRBV7-8 and TRBJ2-7, is GAGVSQSPRYKVAKRGQDVALRCDPISGHVSLFWYQQALGQGPEFLTYFQNEAQLDKSGLPSDRFFAERPEGSVSTLKIQRTQQEDSAVYLCASSRGDWIYEQYFGPGTRLTVT.

The chain recombines TRBV7-2 with TRBJ2-3, with TRBD2 matching 10 bases. The CDR3 is 15 amino acids. Trimming removed 3 bases from V and 6 bases from J; junction bases left unmatched: 6. Germline-derived CDR1 and CDR2 are SGHTA and FQGNSA. The CDR3 DNA reads TGTGCCAGCAGCTTTAGGGGGACTAGCGAGGATACGCAGTATTTT. Protein product: CASSFRGTSEDTQYF.

The chain combines TRBV5-6 with TRBJ2-4, with TRBD2 identical over 12 bases. V gave up 4 bases and J gave up 7 bases; unmatched junction bases: 6. The CDR3 runs to 15 residues. Germline V gene data show CDR1 as SGHDT and CDR2 as YYEEEE. CDR3 region: CASSPLAGGRNIQYF. The CDR3 DNA sequence: TGTGCCAGCAGCCCCCTAGCGGGAGGGCGGAACATTCAGTACTTC.

This chain links TRBV7-2 with TRBJ2-3, with 7 bases lining up with TRBD1. Germline CDR1 reads SGHTA; CDR2 reads FQGNSA. The CDR3 spans 14 residues. V lost 8 bases to trimming and J lost 5 bases; unmatched junction nucleotides: 10. For the CDR3, the DNA is TGTGCCAGCTCCTATGAGGGGGCGCAAGATACGCAGTATTTT. Residues: CASSYEGAQDTQYF. The whole variable domain, remainder taken from reference TRBV7-2 and TRBJ2-3, is GAGVSQSPSNKVTEKGKDVELRCDPISGHTALYWYRQSLGQGLEFLIYFQGNSAPDKSGLPSDRFSAERTGGSVSTLTIQRTQQEDSAVYLCASSYEGAQDTQYFGPGTRLTVL.

The chain links TRBV29-1 to TRBJ1-2; 7 bases fit TRBD1. The CDR3 is 12 amino acids. With 4 bases clipped from V and 4 bases from J, the junction kept 3 bases outside the gene matches. Germline V gene data show CDR1 as SQVTM and CDR2 as ANQGSEA. This CDR3 reads CSVGDSPYGYTF. The CDR3 DNA reads TGCAGCGTTGGGGACAGTCCCTATGGCTACACCTTC.

The V gene is TRBV6-4, the J gene TRBJ2-1; 9 nucleotides agree with TRBD1. This CDR3 contains 13 residues. CDR1 and CDR2 from the germline V gene are MRHNA and SNTAGT. After removal of 4 bases from V and 15 bases from J, the junction contained 10 bases not matched to a gene. The CDR3: CASSGGDRDVLFF. CDR3 nucleotide sequence: TGTGCCAGCAGTGGGGGGGACAGGGATGTACTGTTCTTC.

The chain links TRBV5-4 to TRBJ2-5, with 7 bases matching TRBD2. CDR3 length: 13 amino acids. J lost 3 bases, V lost 6 bases, and 5 bases had no gene match. The germline gives CDR1 SGHNT, CDR2 YYREEE (reference sequence). This CDR3 is CASMASGEETQYF. The DNA for the CDR3 is TGTGCCAGCATGGCTAGCGGAGAAGAGACCCAGTACTTC.

This clone has only a few counts. The chain couples TRBV19 to TRBJ1-6; D is undetermined. This CDR3 contains 15 residues. Germline V gene data show CDR1 as LNHDA and CDR2 as SQIVND (reference sequence). V was pared by 3 bases and J by 9 bases, with 15 bases between. The DNA for the CDR3 is TGTGCCAGTAGTATTCAGCCACCGGAGGCTTCACCCCTCCACTTT. It yields the protein CASSIQPPEASPLHF. Drawing the rest from reference TRBV19 and TRBJ1-6, the complete variable domain is DGGITQSPKYLFRKEGQNVTLSCEQNLNHDAMYWYRQDPGQGLRLIYYSQIVNDFQKGDIAEGYSVSREKKESFPLTVTSAQKNPTAFYLCASSIQPPEASPLHFGNGTRLTVT.

V is TRBV5-4 and J is TRBJ2-3; D is undetermined. The germline V gene encodes CDR1 SGHNT and CDR2 YYREEE (reference sequence). Deletions cut 0 bases from V and 1 base from J, with 3 bases between. The CDR3 is 13 amino acids. CDR3 sequence reads: CASSLDGTDTQYF. CDR3 sequence (DNA): TGTGCCAGCAGCTTGGACGGCACAGATACGCAGTATTTT.

The chain is built from TRBV5-6 and TRBJ2-7, with 8 bases fitting TRBD2. Per the germline V gene, CDR1 is SGHDT and CDR2 is YYEEEE. V shed 2 bases and J 4 bases; nucleotides not matched to a gene: 2. The CDR3 is 13 residues long. The CDR3 here is CASSFGTSYEQYF. In DNA form, the CDR3 reads TGTGCCAGCAGCTTTGGGACTAGTTACGAGCAGTACTTC.

The chain is built from TRBV10-3 and TRBJ1-5; D is ambiguous. V was clipped by 0 bases and J by 3 bases, with 9 bases between them. Germline CDR1 and CDR2: ENHRY and SYGVKD. CDR3 length equals 15 residues. The CDR3 nucleotides read TGTGCCATCAGTGAGTCTCCGGGGATCAATCAGCCCCAGCATTTT. Its protein is CAISESPGINQPQHF.

The rearrangement joins TRBV29-1 to TRBJ1-2; 11 nucleotides agree with TRBD1. After removal of 4 bases from V and 0 bases from J, the junction contained 7 bases not matched to a gene. CDR1 SQVTM and CDR2 ANQGSEA come from the germline V gene. This CDR3 spans 16 amino acids. The chain's CDR3 is CSVVGGQGETNYGYTF. The CDR3 bases are TGCAGCGTTGTAGGGGGACAGGGGGAAACTAACTATGGCTACACCTTC.

The count of this clone is one. The J gene is TRBJ1-1, the V gene TRBV19; no clear D. This CDR3 is built from 13 residues. Germline V gives CDR1 LNHDA, CDR2 SQIVND (reference sequence). V lost 3 bases to trimming and J lost 4 bases, with 9 bases between them. CDR3 region: CASSISGITEAFF. CDR3 nucleotide sequence: TGTGCCAGTAGTATTTCCGGGATCACTGAAGCTTTCTTT. Based on the CDR3 plus reference TRBV19 and TRBJ1-1, the full variable domain is DGGITQSPKYLFRKEGQNVTLSCEQNLNHDAMYWYRQDPGQGLRLIYYSQIVNDFQKGDIAEGYSVSREKKESFPLTVTSAQKNPTAFYLCASSISGITEAFFGQGTRLTVV.

CDR3 in DNA: TGTGCCAGTAGTATAAGAGTAGGGGGAGGCAATCAGCCCCAGCATTTT. Protein product: CASSIRVGGGNQPQHF. The chain employs TRBV19 and TRBJ1-5, with D possibly matching TRBD1 (6 bases). This CDR3 contains 16 residues. The V end lost 2 bases, the J end lost 2 bases, and 13 bases lay between the germline ends. Germline V gene data show CDR1 as LNHDA and CDR2 as SQIVND (reference sequence).

The CDR3 reads CASNPPPGSLQFF. CDR3 bases: TGTGCCAGCAACCCTCCCCCGGGCAGCCTTCAGTTCTTC. The chain employs TRBV28 and TRBJ2-1; D not certain. The CDR3 is made up of 13 amino acids. The germline gives CDR1 MDHEN, CDR2 SYDVKM. V was shortened by 7 bases and J by 13 bases, with 20 bases between the two germline ends.

The CDR3, as DNA: TGTGCCAGCAGGGACTTTGGGAGTGGCTATAGGATGGATACGCAGTATTTT. It codes for CASRDFGSGYRMDTQYF. The chain uses TRBV27 and TRBJ2-3; perhaps TRBD2 as D (5 bases). The V end lost 6 bases, the J end lost 6 bases, and 25 bases lay between the germline ends. The CDR3 extends over 17 amino acids. Germline V gene data show CDR1 as MNHEY and CDR2 as SMNVEV (reference sequence).